The clone carrying this T cell receptor (beta chain) has a count of ten or more. The target antigen is unknown. Preparation of the TCRbeta library involved a method that used unique molecular identifiers. TCRdb reanalysed the PCR reads using MiXCR and keeps one entry per CDR3 protein. Among fewer than 500,000 distinct CDR3 sequences, approximately 41% were seen once, and the ten largest hold 25% to 30%. This specimen comes from a study of T-cell reconstitution after alpha-beta-depleted transplantation in children. Overall study results and limits: Fresh T-cell production supplied most of the T-cell counts and diversity seen one year after transplant. Recipient T cells and thymic progenitors that survived gave rise to the high TCRbeta diversity observed at day 60 in some patients. About two months after transplant, alpha-beta T cells reportedly came from several hundred expanded graft clones.

The CDR3 covers 15 residues. CDR1 and CDR2 (germline): SGHRS, YFSETQ. Trimming pared 3 bases from V and 4 bases from J, leaving 15 bases between. The origin of this receptor is a girl aged 2-10 years with aplastic anemia, due to receive a stem cell transplant. The V gene is TRBV5-1, the J gene TRBJ2-3, with a tentative D call TRBD2 (5 bases). The source material was PBMCs, sampled before TCRalphabeta/CD19-depleted stem cell transplant. For the CDR3, the DNA is TGCGCCAGCAGCTCACCTCCGGACTCCTCAGATACGCAGTATTTT. It codes for CASSSPPDSSDTQYF.